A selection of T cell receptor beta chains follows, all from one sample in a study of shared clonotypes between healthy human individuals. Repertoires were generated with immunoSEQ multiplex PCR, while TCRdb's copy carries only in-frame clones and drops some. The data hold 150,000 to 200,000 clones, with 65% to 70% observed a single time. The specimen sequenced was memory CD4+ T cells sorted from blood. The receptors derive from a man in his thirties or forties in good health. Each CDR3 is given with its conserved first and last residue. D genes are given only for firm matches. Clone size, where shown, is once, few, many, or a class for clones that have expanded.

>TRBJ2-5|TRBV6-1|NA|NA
CASSDSMMGPTGTQYF
TGTGCCAGCAGTGATTCCATGATGGGCCCGACGGGGACCCAGTACTTC
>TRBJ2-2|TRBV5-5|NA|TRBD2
CASSPISGSANTGELFF
TGTGCCAGCAGCCCCATCAGCGGGAGCGCGAACACCGGGGAGCTGTTTTTT
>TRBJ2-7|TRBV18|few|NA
CASSPAGTPYEQYF
TGTGCCAGCTCACCAGCAGGGACACCCTACGAGCAGTACTTC
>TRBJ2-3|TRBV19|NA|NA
CASSIRLDPQYF
TGTGCCAGTAGTATACGACTAGATCCGCAGTATTTT
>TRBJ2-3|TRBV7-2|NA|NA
CASSLRHYTDTQYF
TGTGCCAGCAGCTTACGGCATTACACAGATACGCAGTATTTT
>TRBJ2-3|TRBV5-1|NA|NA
CASSRTSTDTQYF
TGCGCCAGCAGCCGGACCAGCACAGATACGCAGTATTTT
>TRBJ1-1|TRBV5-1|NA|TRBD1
CASSLRGLPAEAFF
TGCGCCAGCAGCCTTAGGGGGCTCCCGGCTGAAGCTTTCTTT
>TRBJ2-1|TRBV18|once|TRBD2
CASSPPRTSGSGDEQFF
TGTGCCAGCTCACCACCGAGGACTAGCGGTAGTGGAGATGAGCAGTTCTTC
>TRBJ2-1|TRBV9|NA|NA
CASSVASSSNEQFF
TGTGCCAGCAGCGTAGCTAGCAGCTCCAATGAGCAGTTCTTC
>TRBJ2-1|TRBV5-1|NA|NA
CASSFFGGRGDYNEQFF
TGCGCCAGCAGCTTTTTCGGTGGTAGGGGTGACTACAATGAGCAGTTCTTC
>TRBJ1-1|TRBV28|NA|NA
CASSSYWTDMNTEAFF
TGTGCCAGCAGTTCCTACTGGACAGACATGAACACTGAAGCTTTCTTT
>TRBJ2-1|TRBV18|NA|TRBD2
CASSSGTSGSVYNEQFF
TGTGCCAGCTCGTCCGGGACTAGCGGGAGTGTCTACAATGAGCAGTTCTTC
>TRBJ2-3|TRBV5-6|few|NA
CASSLASRADTQYF
TGTGCCAGCAGCTTGGCCTCGAGGGCGGATACGCAGTATTTT
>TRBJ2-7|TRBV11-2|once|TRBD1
CASSLVGTGFFYEQYF
TGTGCCAGCAGCTTAGTCGGGACAGGATTTTTCTACGAGCAGTACTTC
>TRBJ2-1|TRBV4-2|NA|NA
CASSQDRLDEQFF
TGTGCCAGCAGCCAAGATAGGCTAGACGAGCAGTTCTTC
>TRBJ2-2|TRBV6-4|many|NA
CASSDSSGAGELFF
TGTGCCAGCAGTGACTCTAGCGGCGCCGGGGAGCTGTTTTTT
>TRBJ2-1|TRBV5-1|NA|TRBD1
CASSQEQGANEQFF
TGCGCCAGCAGCCAAGAACAGGGGGCTAATGAGCAGTTCTTC
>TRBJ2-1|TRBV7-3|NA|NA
CASSLSRIHNEQFF
TGTGCCAGCAGCTTGAGCAGGATCCACAATGAGCAGTTCTTC
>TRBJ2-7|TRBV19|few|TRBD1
CASSIDRYRGEQYF
TGTGCCAGTAGTATAGATCGATACAGGGGCGAGCAGTACTTC
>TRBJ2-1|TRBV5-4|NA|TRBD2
CASSLFGTSSYNEQFF
TGTGCCAGCAGCTTGTTTGGGACTAGCTCCTACAATGAGCAGTTCTTC
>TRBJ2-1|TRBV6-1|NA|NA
CASSDPGHHNEQFF
TGTGCCAGCAGTGACCCGGGCCACCACAATGAGCAGTTCTTC
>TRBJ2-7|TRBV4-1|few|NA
CASSQVETDEQYF
TGCGCCAGCAGCCAAGTAGAGACGGACGAGCAGTACTTC
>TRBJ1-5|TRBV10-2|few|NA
CASSESGPRQPQHF
TGCGCCAGCAGTGAGTCGGGACCCCGCCAGCCCCAGCATTTT
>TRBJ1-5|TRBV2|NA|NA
CASRRHPGQPQHF
TGTGCCAGCAGGCGGCATCCGGGGCAGCCCCAGCATTTT
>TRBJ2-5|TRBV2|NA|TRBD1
CASAPGQQETQYF
TGTGCCAGCGCCCCGGGACAGCAAGAGACCCAGTACTTC
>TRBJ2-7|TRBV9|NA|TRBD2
CASSVGNSGRYEQYF
TGTGCCAGCAGCGTAGGTAATAGCGGGAGGTACGAGCAGTACTTC
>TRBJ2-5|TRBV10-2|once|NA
CASSAGLAQQETQYF
TGCGCCAGCAGTGCGGGGCTAGCGCAACAAGAGACCCAGTACTTC
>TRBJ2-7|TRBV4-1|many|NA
CASSPGRGGIYEQYF
TGCGCCAGCAGCCCCGGCCGGGGAGGTATATACGAGCAGTACTTC
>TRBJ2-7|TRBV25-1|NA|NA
CASSDQGRYEQYF
TGTGCCAGCAGTGACCAGGGTCGCTACGAGCAGTACTTC
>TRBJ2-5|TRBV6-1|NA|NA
CASSESARGGQETQYF
TGTGCCAGCAGTGAGAGCGCGAGGGGAGGCCAAGAGACCCAGTACTTC
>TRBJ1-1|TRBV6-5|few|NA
CASIRGGGTDNEAFF
TGTGCCAGCATCCGAGGGGGAGGAACAGACAATGAAGCTTTCTTT
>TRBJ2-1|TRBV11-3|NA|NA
CASSLDWKGGYNEQFF
TGTGCCAGCAGCTTAGATTGGAAGGGGGGCTACAATGAGCAGTTCTTC
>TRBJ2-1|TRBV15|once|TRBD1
CATSRGSGQGNNEQFF
TGTGCCACCAGCAGAGGGTCGGGACAGGGGAACAATGAGCAGTTCTTC
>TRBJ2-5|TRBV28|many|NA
CASSRRVDQETQYF
TGTGCCAGCAGTCGCCGGGTAGACCAAGAGACCCAGTACTTC
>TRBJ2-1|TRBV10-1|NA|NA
CASSESPGANEQFF
TGCGCCAGCAGTGAGAGCCCGGGGGCCAATGAGCAGTTCTTC
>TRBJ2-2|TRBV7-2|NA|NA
CASSAASRRELFF
TGTGCCAGCAGCGCCGCGTCCCGGAGGGAGCTGTTTTTT
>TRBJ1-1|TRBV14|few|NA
CASSLKSRAPTTEAFF
TGTGCCAGCAGCCTAAAGTCAAGGGCGCCGACCACTGAAGCTTTCTTT
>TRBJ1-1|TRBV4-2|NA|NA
CASSQLRYTEAFF
TGTGCCAGCAGCCAACTAAGATACACTGAAGCTTTCTTT
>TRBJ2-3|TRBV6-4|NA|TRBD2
CASSDRGGTDTQYF
TGTGCCAGCAGTGACAGGGGAGGGACAGATACGCAGTATTTT
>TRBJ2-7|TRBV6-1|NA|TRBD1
CATSPQGLGEQYF
TGTGCCACGAGTCCACAGGGGTTAGGGGAGCAGTACTTC
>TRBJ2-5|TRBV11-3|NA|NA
CASSQTTGSETQYF
TGTGCCAGCAGCCAAACTACAGGGTCTGAGACCCAGTACTTC
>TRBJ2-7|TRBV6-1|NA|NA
CASSAVNLAGSGEQYF
TGTGCCAGCAGTGCGGTGAATCTGGCGGGATCTGGCGAGCAGTACTTC
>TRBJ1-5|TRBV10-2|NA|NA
CASSGQGNQPQHF
TGCGCCAGCAGTGGACAGGGCAATCAGCCCCAGCATTTT
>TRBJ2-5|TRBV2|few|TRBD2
CASGASGRHETQYF
TGTGCCAGCGGAGCTAGCGGGAGACATGAGACCCAGTACTTC
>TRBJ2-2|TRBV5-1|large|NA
CASSRDTEAGELFF
TGCGCCAGCAGCCGGGACACCGAGGCCGGGGAGCTGTTTTTT
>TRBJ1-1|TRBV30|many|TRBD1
CAWSVGDRINTEAFF
TGTGCCTGGAGTGTAGGGGACAGGATTAACACTGAAGCTTTCTTT
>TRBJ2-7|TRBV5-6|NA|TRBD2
CASSSAGRRGYEQYF
TGTGCCAGCAGCTCAGCGGGACGGAGGGGCTACGAGCAGTACTTC
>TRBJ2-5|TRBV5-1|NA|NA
CASSSEDPGLETQYF
TGCGCCAGCAGCTCCGAGGACCCGGGGTTGGAGACCCAGTACTTC
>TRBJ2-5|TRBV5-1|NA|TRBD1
CASSLGPKPGTGETQYF
TGCGCCAGCAGCTTGGGCCCAAAACCCGGGACAGGAGAGACCCAGTACTTC
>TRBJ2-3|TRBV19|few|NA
CASSIGDAGTTGTQYF
TGTGCCAGTAGTATAGGAGACGCGGGCACCACGGGGACGCAGTATTTT
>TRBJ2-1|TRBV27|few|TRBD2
CASSLLTSGVYNEQFF
TGTGCCAGCAGTCTGCTTACTAGCGGGGTTTACAATGAGCAGTTCTTC
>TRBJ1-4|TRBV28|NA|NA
CASSSFITNEKLFF
TGTGCCAGCAGCTCATTTATAACTAATGAAAAACTGTTTTTT
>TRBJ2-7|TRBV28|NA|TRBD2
CASSTLTSGSYEQYF
TGTGCCAGCAGTACCCTAACTAGCGGGTCCTACGAGCAGTACTTC